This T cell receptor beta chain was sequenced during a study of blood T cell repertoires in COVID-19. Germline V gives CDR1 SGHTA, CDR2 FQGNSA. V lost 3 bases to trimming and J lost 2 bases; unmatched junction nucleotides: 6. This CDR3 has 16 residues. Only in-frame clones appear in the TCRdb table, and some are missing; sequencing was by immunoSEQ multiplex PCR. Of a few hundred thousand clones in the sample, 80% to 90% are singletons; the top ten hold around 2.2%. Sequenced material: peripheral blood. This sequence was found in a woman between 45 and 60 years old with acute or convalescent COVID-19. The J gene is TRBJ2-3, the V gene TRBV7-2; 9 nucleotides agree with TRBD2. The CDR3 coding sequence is TGTGCCAGCAGCTTTTTAGCGGGAGTTACCACAGATACGCAGTATTTT. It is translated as CASSFLAGVTTDTQYF. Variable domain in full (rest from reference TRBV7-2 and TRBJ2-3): GAGVSQSPSNKVTEKGKDVELRCDPISGHTALYWYRQSLGQGLEFLIYFQGNSAPDKSGLPSDRFSAERTGGSVSTLTIQRTQQEDSAVYLCASSFLAGVTTDTQYFGPGTRLTVL.